Following are 21 T cell receptor beta chains from one sample sequenced in a study of blood T cell repertoires in COVID-19. The protocol was immunoSEQ multiplex PCR, while the TCRdb copy is restricted to in-frame clones and leaves out a portion. The top ten clones hold roughly 1.2% of a sample with about 400,000 clones, more than 80% of them seen once. Source material: peripheral blood. The source of these receptors is a man aged 35 to 55 with acute or convalescent COVID-19.

The chain is built from TRBV28 and TRBJ1-5, with D uncertain. This CDR3 is 17 amino acids long. The germline V and J ends were trimmed by 3 bases and 3 bases, with 18 bases remaining between them. Germline V gene data show CDR1 as MDHEN and CDR2 as SYDVKM. Here the CDR3 DNA reads TGTGCCAGCAGTTTGTGGCCCTTTGTCGGGAACAATCAGCCCCAGCATTTT. It encodes CASSLWPFVGNNQPQHF.

V gene TRBV10-3 combines with J gene TRBJ2-1; 7 bases match TRBD1. The junction had 8 bases not matched to a gene; V was cut back by 0 bases and J by 9 bases. The germline V gene encodes CDR1 ENHRY and CDR2 SYGVKD. The CDR3 spans 15 residues. The CDR3 is CAISESGAPGGEQFF. CDR3 sequence (DNA): TGTGCCATCAGTGAGTCTGGCGCTCCAGGGGGTGAGCAGTTCTTC.

The genes are TRBV30 and TRBJ2-3; a possible D gene is TRBD2 (5 bases). Germline CDR1 GTSNPN, CDR2 SVGIG (reference sequence). The CDR3 runs to 16 residues. Deletions cut 2 bases from V and 0 bases from J, with 15 bases between. Here the CDR3 reads CAWSLRLYTSTDTQYF. The DNA for the CDR3 is TGTGCCTGGAGTCTTAGACTATATACTAGCACAGATACGCAGTATTTT.

The CDR3 DNA sequence: TGCAGCGTTTATGGACTAGCGGGGCCCTCCTACGAGCAGTACTTC. This codes for CSVYGLAGPSYEQYF. V and J are TRBV29-1 and TRBJ2-7; TRBD2 matches 12 bases. The V and J ends lost 5 bases and 0 bases, in that order; junction bases with no gene match: 5. The V gene's germline CDR1 is SQVTM and CDR2 ANQGSEA. The length of the CDR3 is 15 residues.

The rearrangement links TRBV5-1 to TRBJ1-2; D not certain. Between the trimmed V and J ends, which lost 0 bases and 6 bases, there was a span of 12 bases. Germline assignment: CDR1 SGHRS and CDR2 YFSETQ. The CDR3 has 14 residues. The CDR3 loop reads CASSLDTITDGYTF. CDR3 coding DNA: TGCGCCAGCAGCTTGGACACCATAACAGATGGCTACACCTTC. Filled out from reference TRBV5-1 and TRBJ1-2, the complete variable domain reads KAGVTQTPRYLIKTRGQQVTLSCSPISGHRSVSWYQQTPGQGLQFLFEYFSETQRNKGNFPGRFSGRQFSNSRSEMNVSTLELGDSALYLCASSLDTITDGYTFGSGTRLTVV.

The chain joins TRBV9 to TRBJ2-1, with 7 bases aligning to TRBD2. The CDR3 loop spans 14 amino acids. After removal of 0 bases from V and 7 bases from J, the junction contained 4 bases not matched to a gene. From germline, CDR1 is SGDLS and CDR2 YYNGEE. The CDR3 loop is CASSVGSGQNEQFF. In DNA, the CDR3 is TGTGCCAGCAGCGTAGGTAGCGGGCAGAATGAGCAGTTCTTC.

The rearrangement uses TRBV19 and TRBJ2-1; the match to TRBD2 covers 8 bases. Trimming cost V 8 bases and J 9 bases; bases outside gene matches: 15. This CDR3 is built from 15 residues. CDR1 is LNHDA, CDR2 SQIVND, per germline (reference sequence). CDR3: CASHNWGGRSTEQFF. The CDR3 DNA sequence: TGTGCCAGTCATAACTGGGGCGGGAGGTCCACTGAGCAGTTCTTC.

CDR3 loop: CASSVPVGAGGPDTQYF. For the CDR3, the DNA is TGTGCCAGCAGCGTGCCCGTTGGGGCGGGAGGGCCGGATACGCAGTATTTT. J is TRBJ2-3 and V is TRBV9; TRBD2 matches at 9 bases. V was clipped by 2 bases and J by 6 bases; unmatched bases: 13. CDR1 SGDLS and CDR2 YYNGEE come from the germline V gene. CDR3 length equals 17 residues. The full variable domain, with the rest looked up from reference TRBV9 and TRBJ2-3, is DSGVTQTPKHLITATGQRVTLRCSPRSGDLSVYWYQQSLDQGLQFLIQYYNGEERAKGNILERFSAQQFPDLHSELNLSSLELGDSALYFCASSVPVGAGGPDTQYFGPGTRLTVL.

V and J are TRBV19 and TRBJ2-3; 10 positions agree with TRBD2. V trimming: 5 bases; J trimming: 2 bases; junction bases outside the gene matches: 4. This CDR3 has 15 residues. Germline CDR1 is LNHDA and CDR2 is SQIVND (reference sequence). CDR3 in DNA: TGTGCCAGTAGTCTCGGACTAGCGGTCACAGATACGCAGTATTTT. Translation: CASSLGLAVTDTQYF. Full variable domain (missing parts from reference TRBV19 and TRBJ2-3): DGGITQSPKYLFRKEGQNVTLSCEQNLNHDAMYWYRQDPGQGLRLIYYSQIVNDFQKGDIAEGYSVSREKKESFPLTVTSAQKNPTAFYLCASSLGLAVTDTQYFGPGTRLTVL.

As DNA, the CDR3 is TGTGCCAGCAGTCAATCCTACAATGAGCAGTTCTTC. Protein: CASSQSYNEQFF. The chain couples TRBV5-4 to TRBJ2-1; D gene ambiguous. Per the germline V gene, CDR1 is SGHNT and CDR2 is YYREEE (reference sequence). Trimming removed 5 bases at V and 1 base at J, with 4 bases between. CDR3 length: 12 residues.

V usage is TRBV4-3 and J usage is TRBJ1-2; no reliable D call. The CDR3 consists of 14 residues. Germline V gene lookup returns CDR1 LGHNA and CDR2 YSLEER. Trimming stripped 0 bases from V and 8 bases from J, with 13 bases between. The CDR3 DNA is TGCGCCAGCAGCCAAGATTACGTCCCCGGGGGCTACACCTTC. The encoded protein is CASSQDYVPGGYTF.

This chain joins TRBV6-5 and TRBJ2-2; TRBD2 agrees at 7 bases. This CDR3 has 16 amino acids. From germline, CDR1 is MNHEY and CDR2 SVGAGI. The V and J ends lost 0 bases and 6 bases, in that order; junction bases with no gene match: 7. Here the CDR3 DNA reads TGTGCCAGCAGTTACTCGGCGGGGGTTTTAGCCGGGGAGCTGTTTTTT. The encoded protein is CASSYSAGVLAGELFF.

About this clone itself: Other DNA sequences in the sample encode the same CDR3. The rearrangement uses TRBV5-1 and TRBJ1-3; D may be TRBD1 (5 bases). Germline V gene data show CDR1 as SGHRS and CDR2 as YFSETQ. The CDR3 length is 14 residues. Trimming left V 1 base short and J 1 base short, with 6 bases between. CDR3 DNA sequence: TGCGCCAGCAGCTTGAGGGGATCTGGAAACACCATATATTTT. The encoded protein is CASSLRGSGNTIYF.

V and J are TRBV27 and TRBJ1-4, with D unclear. Trimming took off 2 bases at V and 3 bases at J, with 7 bases between the two ends. The germline V gene encodes CDR1 MNHEY and CDR2 SMNVEV (reference sequence). The CDR3 totals 14 residues. In nucleotides, the CDR3 is TGTGCCAGCAGTTTACTCGGAGCTAATGAAAAACTGTTTTTT. This translates into CASSLLGANEKLFF. The entire variable domain, with the rest obtained from reference TRBV27 and TRBJ1-4, is as follows: EAQVTQNPRYLITVTGKKLTVTCSQNMNHEYMSWYRQDPGLGLRQIYYSMNVEVTDKGDVPEGYKVSRKEKRNFPLILESPSPNQTSLYFCASSLLGANEKLFFGSGTQLSVL.

This chain links TRBV6-5 with TRBJ2-2, with 8 bases lining up with TRBD2. The CDR3 covers 15 residues. Germline CDR1 reads MNHEY; CDR2 reads SVGAGI. The J segment lost 2 bases and the V segment lost 7 bases, leaving 6 bases of the junction unmatched. The CDR3 spells CASKRLAPNTGELFF. CDR3 DNA sequence: TGTGCCAGCAAACGACTAGCGCCTAACACCGGGGAGCTGTTTTTT.

The rearrangement joins TRBV7-9 to TRBJ2-2, with D possibly TRBD1 on 6 matching bases. This CDR3 is 14 amino acids long. V shed 6 bases and J shed 7 bases, with 15 bases lying between them. Germline CDR1 and CDR2: SEHNR and FQNEAQ (reference sequence). CDR3 bases: TGTGCCAGCAGTTTATCAGGGGCTAGCGGGGAGCTGTTTTTT. Amino acid sequence: CASSLSGASGELFF.

The rearrangement links TRBV28 to TRBJ1-3; 8 bases map to TRBD1. V trimming: 6 bases; J trimming: 1 base; junction bases outside the gene matches: 8. Germline V lookup: CDR1 MDHEN, CDR2 SYDVKM. CDR3 size: 16 residues. The CDR3 loop is CASSNPDRVSGNTIYF. The CDR3 bases are TGTGCCAGCAGCAATCCGGACAGGGTTTCTGGAAACACCATATATTTT.

The chain couples TRBV7-9 to TRBJ1-1, with D uncertain. The CDR3 sequence is 13 residues long. Looked up from germline, CDR1 is SEHNR and CDR2 is FQNEAQ (reference sequence). Deletions cut 3 bases from V and 1 base from J, with 6 bases between. The CDR3 region has the DNA TGTGCCAGCAGCTTTGTCCAGAACACTGAAGCTTTCTTT. Translation: CASSFVQNTEAFF.

Only one count was recorded for this clone. The chain uses TRBV5-8 and TRBJ1-6, with TRBD1 matching over 9 bases. Germline V gives CDR1 SGHTS, CDR2 YDEGEE. CDR3 length: 15 amino acids. V was pared by 4 bases and J by 9 bases, with 8 bases of the junction left unmatched. Written as DNA, the CDR3 is TGTGCCAGCAGCGGCGAGGGACAGGGACGTTCACCCCTCCACTTT. It specifies CASSGEGQGRSPLHF.

The table lists this clone with a few counts. The CDR3 bases are TGTGCCACCAGCAGAGATGAGGAATTGACTTTCTTT. It specifies CATSRDEELTFF. The rearrangement uses TRBV15 and TRBJ1-1, with no clear D. The germline CDR1 and CDR2 sequences are LNHNV and YYDKDF (reference sequence). CDR3 length equals 12 residues. Deletions cut 0 bases from V and 12 bases from J, with 11 bases between.

The chain carries TRBV12-5 and TRBJ2-7; 10 positions match TRBD2. CDR3 size: 15 residues. The V gene end was trimmed by 7 bases and the J gene end by 5 bases; junction bases not matched to a gene: 11. CDR1 and CDR2 (germline): LGHNT, FRNRAP. The CDR3 region is CASAPLAGDLNEQYF. The CDR3 DNA is TGTGCTAGTGCCCCGCTAGCGGGGGACCTCAACGAGCAGTACTTC.